The 20 T cell receptor beta chains given below trace back to one sample, sequenced in a study of spatial heterogeneity in lung cancer. Study findings and constraints: Tumors with more nonsynonymous mutations had more expanded intratumoral alpha and beta TCRs.

The antigens of these receptors remain unknown. TCRdb fed the 5' RACE reads into MiXCR, producing one record per CDR3 protein. The table has 7,200 or so distinct CDR3 sequences, about 7% seen once. Time point indicated: sample taken at primary tumor resection. Here the sequenced sample was lung tumor tissue, taken at surgery. The receptors stem from a female donor with early-stage non-small cell lung cancer.

This clonotype was counted many times. This beta chain represents an off-target read in a library built for alpha chains; its size is of limited meaning. The chain carries TRBV4-1 and TRBJ2-1; 12 positions match TRBD2. Trimming at V came to 3 bases and at J to 6 bases, leaving 3 bases not matched to a gene. CDR1 MGHRA and CDR2 YSYEKL come from the germline V gene. The CDR3 length is 15 residues. This CDR3 reads CASSQLAGGPNEQFF. The CDR3 DNA reads as TGCGCCAGCAGCCAGCTAGCGGGAGGGCCCAATGAGCAGTTCTTC.

Sample share makes this clonotype medium-sized. This beta chain appears as a stray read in a library generated for alpha chains; its size is not informative. The CDR3 loop reads CASSHHSGQETQYF. The CDR3 coding sequence is TGTGCCAGCAGCCACCACAGCGGCCAAGAGACCCAGTACTTC. The gene calls are TRBV3-1 and TRBJ2-5; the D gene is possibly TRBD2 (5 bases). Per the germline V gene, CDR1 is LGHDT and CDR2 is YNNKEL (reference sequence). This CDR3 is built from 14 residues. V was shortened by 3 bases and J by 1 base, with 9 bases between the two germline ends.

This clonotype was detected many times. The library was prepared for alpha chains; this beta chain is a stray read, so its frequency means little. The chain combines TRBV29-1 with TRBJ2-7; D may be TRBD2 (6 bases). Germline V CDR1 and CDR2: SQVTM, ANQGSEA. This CDR3 contains 15 residues. V lost 5 bases and J 2 bases, leaving 19 bases between the germline ends. Written as DNA, the CDR3 is TGCAGCGTTTCATTCGGGGGAATTACTCCCTACGAGCAGTACTTC. This sequence encodes CSVSFGGITPYEQYF.

This clonotype is categorized as medium-sized. This beta chain slipped into a library made for alpha chains as a stray read, so its size is not meaningful. The J gene is TRBJ2-7, the V gene TRBV27, with 13 bases aligning to TRBD2. The CDR3 consists of 17 residues. Germline CDR1 MNHEY, CDR2 SMNVEV (reference sequence). The V gene end was trimmed by 0 bases and the J gene end by 0 bases; junction bases not matched to a gene: 2. CDR3 coding DNA: TGTGCCAGCAGTTTATCGGGACTAGCGGGGCTCTCCTACGAGCAGTACTTC. Translation gives CASSLSGLAGLSYEQYF.

This clonotype came up many times. Since it is a stray read in a library aimed at alpha chains, this beta chain has a size that is not meaningful. CDR3 region: CASSFVLPGTSSQETQYF. In nucleotides, the CDR3 is TGTGCCAGCAGTTTCGTACTTCCTGGGACTAGTTCACAAGAGACCCAGTACTTC. The genes are TRBV27 and TRBJ2-5; TRBD2 matches at 8 bases. The CDR3 is made up of 18 amino acids. Germline V CDR1 and CDR2: MNHEY, SMNVEV (reference sequence). The V segment lost 3 bases and the J segment 2 bases; nucleotides outside the gene matches: 14.

This clonotype came up a few times. This beta chain represents an off-target read in a library built for alpha chains; its size is of limited meaning. The rearrangement uses TRBV27 and TRBJ1-5; the D gene is possibly TRBD1 (6 bases). This CDR3 comprises 14 residues. The germline gives CDR1 MNHEY, CDR2 SMNVEV (reference sequence). Trimming stripped 6 bases from V and 4 bases from J, with 13 bases between. In nucleotides, the CDR3 is TGTGCCAGCAGCCGAGACAGGACAAATCAGCCCCAGCATTTT. This gives the protein CASSRDRTNQPQHF.

This clonotype has at least ten counts. For a library built for alpha chains, this beta chain is a stray read; little rests on its size. The chain combines TRBV7-6 with TRBJ1-3; 8 nucleotides agree with TRBD1. Germline CDR1 and CDR2: SGHVS and FNYEAQ. The CDR3 consists of 14 residues. Trimming at V came to 5 bases and at J to 4 bases, leaving 4 bases not matched to a gene. CDR3 sequence (DNA): TGTGCCAGCAGCCCCGGGACAGGCGGAAACACCATATATTTT. Protein sequence: CASSPGTGGNTIYF.

With respect to this clonotype: A clone one base away is much larger, so this may be a read error. This beta chain lies outside the target of a library built for alpha chains; its clone size means little. This chain joins TRBV7-9 and TRBJ1-2; weak D call: TRBD1 (5 bases). The CDR3 has 13 residues. Germline lookup yields CDR1 SEHNR and CDR2 FQNEAQ (reference sequence). CDR3 sequence reads: CAGSAVRESGYTF. The CDR3 DNA reads as TGTGCCGGCAGCGCCGTCAGGGAATCTGGCTACACCTTC.

This clonotype ranks as medium-sized. This beta chain lies outside the target of a library built for alpha chains; its clone size means little. The rearrangement links TRBV14 to TRBJ2-5; 14 positions agree with TRBD2. This CDR3 is built from 16 residues. Germline CDR1 is SGHDN and CDR2 is FVKESK. J lost 5 bases, V lost 6 bases, and 8 bases had no gene match. The CDR3 nucleotides are TGTGCCAGCAGTCCGACTAGCGGGAGGGCCGCGGAGACCCAGTACTTC. Protein sequence: CASSPTSGRAAETQYF.

This clonotype appeared many times. For a library built for alpha chains, this beta chain is a stray read; little rests on its size. The J gene is TRBJ2-3, the V gene TRBV5-1; the D is unclear. CDR3 length equals 15 residues. The V end was cut by 3 bases, the J end by 1 base, with 12 bases between. Looked up from germline, CDR1 is SGHRS and CDR2 is YFSETQ. For the CDR3, the DNA is TGCGCCAGCAGCTCCACCGACCAGCGCACAGATACGCAGTATTTT. Protein sequence: CASSSTDQRTDTQYF.

This clonotype was observed many times. A library prepared for alpha chains yielded this beta chain as an off-target read; its size is of little meaning. The gene calls are TRBV5-1 and TRBJ2-2, with D possibly being TRBD1 (6 bases). V shed 2 bases and J shed 4 bases, with 12 bases lying between them. The germline V gene encodes CDR1 SGHRS and CDR2 YFSETQ. This CDR3 is built from 15 residues. CDR3 region: CASSLSQGGTGELFF. The DNA of the CDR3 is TGCGCCAGCAGCTTATCACAGGGTGGCACCGGGGAGCTGTTTTTT.

This clonotype was recorded at least ten times. This beta chain is off target for a library built for alpha chains, so its abundance means little. The rearrangement uses TRBV20-1 and TRBJ2-3; D is unclear. The germline V gene encodes CDR1 DFQATT and CDR2 SNEGSKA (reference sequence). With 4 bases removed from V and 3 bases from J, the gap between germline ends came to 17 bases. The CDR3 spans 15 residues. CDR3: CSATSRAQRTDTQYF. The DNA for the CDR3 is TGCAGTGCTACCAGCCGGGCCCAAAGGACAGATACGCAGTATTTT.

By share, this clonotype counts as medium-sized. For a library built for alpha chains, this beta chain is a stray read; little rests on its size. The V gene is TRBV7-8, the J gene TRBJ2-3, with D tentatively TRBD1 (5 bases). Germline assignment: CDR1 SGHVS and CDR2 FQNEAQ. The CDR3 contains 15 residues. V was pared by 2 bases and J by 7 bases, with 16 bases between. CDR3 region: CASSLLDRLANTQYF. CDR3 in DNA: TGTGCCAGCAGCTTACTTGACAGATTAGCCAATACGCAGTATTTT.

In this sample, this clonotype turned up many times. A library made for alpha chains picked up this beta chain off target, so its size means little. The rearrangement uses TRBV6-5 and TRBJ1-5; a possible D gene is TRBD1 (6 bases). This CDR3 region has 13 residues. V was cut by 2 bases and J by 7 bases, with 9 bases left in between. The germline V gene has CDR1 MNHEY and CDR2 SVGAGI. The CDR3 reads CASSYTQGQPQHF. The DNA of the CDR3 is TGTGCCAGCAGTTACACACAGGGCCAGCCCCAGCATTTT.

This clonotype has a count of ten or more. With the library built for alpha chains, this beta chain is off target and its frequency is not meaningful. V usage is TRBV6-1 and J usage is TRBJ2-2; a possible D gene is TRBD2 (5 bases). V was pared by 1 base and J by 6 bases, with 9 bases between. Germline CDR1 is MNHNS and CDR2 is SASEGT. This CDR3 spans 14 amino acids. The DNA for the CDR3 is TGTGCCAGCAGTGAAGTCCTAGCCGCCGGGGAGCTGTTTTTT. Protein product: CASSEVLAAGELFF.

Sample share makes this clonotype medium-sized. For a library built for alpha chains, this beta chain is a stray read; little rests on its size. The V and J genes are TRBV12-3 or TRBV12-4 and TRBJ2-6; D ambiguous. Trimming pared 8 bases from V and 0 bases from J, leaving 5 bases between. The CDR3 runs to 13 residues. CDR3 nucleotides: TGTGCCAGCTGTAACTCTGGGGCCAACGTCCTGACTTTC. It yields the protein CASCNSGANVLTF.

This clonotype rates as medium-sized. A library prepared for alpha chains yielded this beta chain as an off-target read; its size is of little meaning. The chain combines TRBV28 with TRBJ2-1; TRBD2 matches at 11 bases. The CDR3 has 21 amino acids. Germline trimming cut 3 bases from V and 5 bases from J; bases unmatched to any gene: 21. Germline V gene lookup returns CDR1 MDHEN and CDR2 SYDVKM. The CDR3 DNA follows: TGTGCCAGCAGTTTGTCCGGGACTAGCGGAACAAGAGCCTACAGTCACAATGAGCAGTTCTTC. Its translation: CASSLSGTSGTRAYSHNEQFF.

This clonotype is categorized as medium-sized. With the library built for alpha chains, this beta chain is off target and its frequency is not meaningful. The gene calls are TRBV10-1 and TRBJ2-2; 10 positions agree with TRBD2. Germline CDR1 is WNHNN and CDR2 is SYGVQD (reference sequence). The CDR3 sequence is 15 residues long. V lost 6 bases to trimming and J lost 3 bases; unmatched junction nucleotides: 4. This CDR3 reads CASSPSGRDTGELFF. In nucleotides, the CDR3 is TGCGCCAGCAGCCCTAGCGGGAGAGACACCGGGGAGCTGTTTTTT.

This clonotype was recorded at least ten times. This beta chain appears as a stray read in a library generated for alpha chains; its size is not informative. The V and J genes are TRBV12-3 or TRBV12-4 and TRBJ1-2, with D tentatively TRBD1 (5 bases). The CDR3 runs to 12 residues. The V end lost 5 bases, the J end lost 8 bases, and 12 bases lay between the germline ends. The CDR3 DNA reads TGTGCCAGCAGTACCCAGGGTGGCGGCTACACCTTC. Protein product: CASSTQGGGYTF.

This clonotype was counted ten times or more. Being off target in a library aimed at alpha chains, this beta chain has a size of little meaning. V gene TRBV7-6 combines with J gene TRBJ1-4; unclear D gene. Per the germline V gene, CDR1 is SGHVS and CDR2 is FNYEAQ. The CDR3 extends over 11 amino acids. V dropped 3 bases and J dropped 6 bases, with 2 bases sitting between them. CDR3 sequence reads: CASSLDEKLFF. CDR3 sequence (DNA): TGTGCCAGCAGCTTGGATGAAAAACTGTTTTTT.